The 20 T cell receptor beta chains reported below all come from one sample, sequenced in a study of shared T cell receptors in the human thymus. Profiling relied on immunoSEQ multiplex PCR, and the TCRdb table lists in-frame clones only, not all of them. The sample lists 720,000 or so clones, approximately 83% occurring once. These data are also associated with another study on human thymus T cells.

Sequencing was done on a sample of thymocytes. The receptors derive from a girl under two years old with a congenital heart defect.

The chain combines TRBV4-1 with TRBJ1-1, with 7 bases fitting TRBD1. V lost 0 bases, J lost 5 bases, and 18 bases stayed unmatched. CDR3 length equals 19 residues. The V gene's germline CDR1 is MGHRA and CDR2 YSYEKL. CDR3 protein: CASSQERGRAQGTKTEAFF. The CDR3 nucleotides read TGCGCCAGCAGCCAAGAAAGGGGCCGGGCACAGGGGACGAAGACTGAAGCTTTCTTT.

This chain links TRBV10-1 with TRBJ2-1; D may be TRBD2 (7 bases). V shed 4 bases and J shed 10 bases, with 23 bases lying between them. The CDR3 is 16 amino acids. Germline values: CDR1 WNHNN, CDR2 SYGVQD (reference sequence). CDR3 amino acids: CASSASGLGGQDEQFF. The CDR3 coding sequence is TGCGCCAGCAGTGCATCTGGTTTGGGGGGGCAAGACGAGCAGTTCTTC.

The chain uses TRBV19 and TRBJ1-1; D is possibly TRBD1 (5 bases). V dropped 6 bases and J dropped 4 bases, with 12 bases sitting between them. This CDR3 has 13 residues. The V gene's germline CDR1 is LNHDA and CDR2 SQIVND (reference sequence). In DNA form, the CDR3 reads TGTGCCAGTAGCACCAGGGAGGCCACTGAAGCTTTCTTT. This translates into CASSTREATEAFF.

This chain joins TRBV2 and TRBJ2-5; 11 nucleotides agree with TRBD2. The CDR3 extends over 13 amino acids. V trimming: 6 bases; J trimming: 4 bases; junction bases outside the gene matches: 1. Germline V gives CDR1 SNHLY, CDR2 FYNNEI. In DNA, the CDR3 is TGTGCCAGCAGGGGGACTAGCGGAGAGACCCAGTACTTC. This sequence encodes CASRGTSGETQYF.

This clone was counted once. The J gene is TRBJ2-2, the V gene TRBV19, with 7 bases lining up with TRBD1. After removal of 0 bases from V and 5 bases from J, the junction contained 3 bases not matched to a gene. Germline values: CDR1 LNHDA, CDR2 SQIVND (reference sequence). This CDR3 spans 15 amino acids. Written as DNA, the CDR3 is TGTGCCAGTAGTATAGAACAGGGGCGAACCGGGGAGCTGTTTTTT. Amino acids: CASSIEQGRTGELFF.

The CDR3 DNA reads as TGCGCCAGCAGCCAAGCCGCCAGGTCTGAAACACGGCCTTTTAACACTGAAGCTTTCTTT. Translation gives CASSQAARSETRPFNTEAFF. The V call is TRBV4-1, the J call TRBJ1-1; D ambiguous. This CDR3 is 20 amino acids long. Germline lookup yields CDR1 MGHRA and CDR2 YSYEKL. V lost 1 base, J lost 2 bases, and 26 bases lay in between.

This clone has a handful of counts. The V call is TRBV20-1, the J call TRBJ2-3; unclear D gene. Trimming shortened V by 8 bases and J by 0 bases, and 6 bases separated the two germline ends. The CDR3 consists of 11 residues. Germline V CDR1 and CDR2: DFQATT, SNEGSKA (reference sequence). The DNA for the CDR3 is TGCAGTATCGGGAGCACAGATACGCAGTATTTT. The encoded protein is CSIGSTDTQYF.

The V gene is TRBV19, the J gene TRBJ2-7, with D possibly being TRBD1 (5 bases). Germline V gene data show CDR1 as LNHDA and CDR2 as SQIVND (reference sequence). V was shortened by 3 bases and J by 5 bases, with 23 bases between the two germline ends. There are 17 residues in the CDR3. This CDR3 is CASSIAGCALSSHEQYF. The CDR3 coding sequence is TGTGCCAGTAGTATCGCAGGGTGCGCCCTATCCTCTCACGAGCAGTACTTC.

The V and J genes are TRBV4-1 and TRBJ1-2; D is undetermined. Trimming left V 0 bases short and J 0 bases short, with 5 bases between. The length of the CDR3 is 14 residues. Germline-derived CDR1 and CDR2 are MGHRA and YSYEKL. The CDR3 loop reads CASSQEQSNYGYTF. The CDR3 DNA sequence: TGCGCCAGCAGCCAAGAACAGTCTAACTATGGCTACACCTTC.

The CDR3 region is CASSLKGGQAEAFF. CDR3 in DNA: TGTGCCAGCAGCTTAAAGGGGGGGCAGGCTGAAGCTTTCTTT. V gene TRBV7-9 combines with J gene TRBJ1-1, with D perhaps TRBD1 (6 bases). V lost 2 bases and J 6 bases, leaving 13 bases between the germline ends. Germline CDR1 reads SEHNR; CDR2 reads FQNEAQ (reference sequence). This CDR3 is 14 amino acids long.

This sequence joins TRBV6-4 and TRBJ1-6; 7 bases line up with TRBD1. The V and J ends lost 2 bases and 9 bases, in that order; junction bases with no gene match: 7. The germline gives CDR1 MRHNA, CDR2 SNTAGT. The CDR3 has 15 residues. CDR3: CASSDTATGRSPLHF. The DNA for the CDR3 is TGTGCCAGCAGTGACACCGCGACAGGGCGTTCACCCCTCCACTTT.

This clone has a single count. CDR3 sequence reads: CASSLERGGHYGYTF. For the CDR3, the DNA is TGTGCCAGCAGCTTAGAACGGGGGGGGCACTATGGCTACACCTTC. The chain uses TRBV7-9 and TRBJ1-2; TRBD1 is a possible D gene (6 bases). CDR1 and CDR2 from the germline V gene are SEHNR and FQNEAQ (reference sequence). The CDR3 extends over 15 amino acids. The germline V and J ends were trimmed by 1 base and 3 bases, with 12 bases remaining between them.

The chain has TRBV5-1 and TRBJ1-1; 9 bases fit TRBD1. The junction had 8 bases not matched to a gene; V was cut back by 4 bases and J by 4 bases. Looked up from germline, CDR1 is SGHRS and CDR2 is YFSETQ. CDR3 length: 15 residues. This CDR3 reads CASSNQTGGATEAFF. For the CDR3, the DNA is TGCGCCAGCAGCAACCAGACAGGGGGGGCCACTGAAGCTTTCTTT.

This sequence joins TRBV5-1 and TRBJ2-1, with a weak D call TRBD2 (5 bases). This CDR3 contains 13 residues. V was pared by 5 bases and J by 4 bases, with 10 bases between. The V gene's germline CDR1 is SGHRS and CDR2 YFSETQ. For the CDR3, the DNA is TGCGCCAGCAGACCTCAGCGGTACAATGAGCAGTTCTTC. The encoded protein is CASRPQRYNEQFF.

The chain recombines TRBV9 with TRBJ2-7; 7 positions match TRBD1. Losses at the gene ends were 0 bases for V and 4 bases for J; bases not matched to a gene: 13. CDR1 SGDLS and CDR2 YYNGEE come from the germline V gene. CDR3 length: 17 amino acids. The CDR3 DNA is TGTGCCAGCAGCGTAGCGGATTCCAGGACAGGCCATTACGAGCAGTACTTC. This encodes CASSVADSRTGHYEQYF.

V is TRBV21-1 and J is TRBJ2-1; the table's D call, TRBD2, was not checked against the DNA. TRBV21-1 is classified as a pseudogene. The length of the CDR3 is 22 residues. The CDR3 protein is CASSKIPLGTSGPPGGNNEQFF. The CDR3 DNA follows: TGTGCCAGCAGCAAAATACCGCTAGGGACTAGCGGGCCACCCGGGGGGAACAATGAGCAGTTCTTC.

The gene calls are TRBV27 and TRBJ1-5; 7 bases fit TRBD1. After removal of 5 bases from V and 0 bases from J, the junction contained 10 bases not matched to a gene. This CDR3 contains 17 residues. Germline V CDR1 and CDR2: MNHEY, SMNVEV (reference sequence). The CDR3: CASSPVPGTDSNQPQHF. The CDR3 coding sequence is TGTGCCAGCAGTCCAGTCCCCGGGACAGATAGCAATCAGCCCCAGCATTTT.

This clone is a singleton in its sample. The CDR3 nucleotides read TGTGCCAGCAGCGTAATGGGACAGCAAGAGACCCAGTACTTC. Translated: CASSVMGQQETQYF. The chain employs TRBV9 and TRBJ2-5; 7 positions agree with TRBD1. Germline-derived CDR1 and CDR2 are SGDLS and YYNGEE. This CDR3 has 14 amino acids. The V segment lost 1 base and the J segment 2 bases; nucleotides outside the gene matches: 2.

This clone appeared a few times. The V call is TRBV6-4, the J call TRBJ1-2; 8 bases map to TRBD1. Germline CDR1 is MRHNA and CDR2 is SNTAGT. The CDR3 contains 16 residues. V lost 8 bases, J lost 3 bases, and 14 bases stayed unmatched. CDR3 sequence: CASGRTGPVLYYGYTF. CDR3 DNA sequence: TGTGCCAGCGGACGGACAGGGCCGGTGCTTTACTATGGCTACACCTTC.

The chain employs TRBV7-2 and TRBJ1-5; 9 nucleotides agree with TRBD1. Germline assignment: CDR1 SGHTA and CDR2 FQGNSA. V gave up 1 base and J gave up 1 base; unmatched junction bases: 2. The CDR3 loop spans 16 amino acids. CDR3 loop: CASSLDRGQSNQPQHF. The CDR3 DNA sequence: TGTGCCAGCAGCTTAGACAGGGGGCAAAGCAATCAGCCCCAGCATTTT.